This T cell receptor (beta chain) was identified during a study of naive and memory T cell subsets. Findings and limits, study-wide: Naive repertoires, especially CD8, held a few larger clonotypes, possibly memory cells re-expressing CD45RA.

Regarding this clonotype: Its antigen remains unidentified.

The beta constant-region primer was an equimolar mix of two oligonucleotides covering TRBC1 and TRBC2. Ligated cDNA was amplified by four rounds of PCR with nested alpha and beta constant-region primers and SP2. Via MiXCR, TCRdb re-called the UMI-ligation and nested PCR reads, giving one row per CDR3 protein. The table includes about 150,000 distinct CDR3 sequences, 22% detected once. The sequence was collected from a human donor in good health. Material for sequencing was naive CD4+ T cells from blood.

The CDR3 here is CASSFGTGTTNEKLFF. CDR3 bases: TGTGCCAGCAGTTTCGGCACAGGGACAACTAATGAAAAACTGTTTTTT. The rearrangement joins TRBV27 to TRBJ1-4, with D possibly TRBD1 on 6 matching bases. This CDR3 is built from 16 residues. CDR1 is MNHEY and CDR2 is SMNVEV in the germline V gene (reference sequence). With 3 bases removed from V and 0 bases from J, the gap between germline ends came to 11 bases.